This T cell receptor beta chain derives from a study of OX40 agonist ivuxolimab in advanced cancers. Overall study: Ivuxolimab was administered intravenously to patients at 0.01 to 10 mg/kg every 2 weeks. Earlier treatment with anti-PD-1, anti-PD-L1 or anti-CTLA-4 was permitted, and less than 50% had received some.

On this clone: What it binds is not known.

Sequencing was performed with immunoSEQ multiplex PCR; in TCRdb, only in-frame clones are kept and a portion is missing. The sample consists of about 120,000 clones, just under 95% of them appearing once. Study-wide findings and caveats: At 0.1 to 3.0 mg/kg and by week 6, CD4+ and CD8+ T cells in the blood had expanded clonally. In CD8+ T cells, expanded clones were on average more numerous than in CD4+.

V was shortened by 4 bases and J by 1 base, with 23 bases between the two germline ends. The CDR3 covers 18 residues. Germline V CDR1 and CDR2: SGHDT, YYEEEE. The source material was CD4+ or CD8+ T cells sorted from blood, sampled in a trial of the OX40 agonist ivuxolimab. The genes are TRBV5-6 and TRBJ2-5; D might be TRBD1 (6 bases). This TCR was sampled from an adult with an advanced solid tumor such as melanoma, head and neck, liver or kidney cancer. CDR3 residues: CASSRGPGAPTRQETQYF. CDR3 nucleotides: TGTGCCAGCAGCCGCGGGCCAGGGGCCCCTACTCGCCAAGAGACCCAGTACTTC.